These 6 T cell receptor beta chains were sequenced from one sample in a study of blood T cell repertoires in COVID-19. Sequencing was performed with immunoSEQ multiplex PCR; in TCRdb, only in-frame clones are kept and a portion is missing. The table lists 430,000 or so clones, 88% of them singletons, with 1.2% to 1.5% in the top ten. Sequencing was done on a sample of PBMCs or T cells enriched from blood (not recorded which). These receptors were obtained from a young woman who had been exposed to COVID-19.

The chain has TRBV11-1 and TRBJ2-7; 7 positions match TRBD2. The germline V gene has CDR1 SGHAT and CDR2 FQDESV (reference sequence). The CDR3 sequence is 14 residues long. Trimming at V came to 4 bases and at J to 0 bases, leaving 3 bases not matched to a gene. The CDR3 loop is CASSYSGPSYEQYF. The CDR3 bases are TGTGCCAGCAGCTATAGCGGGCCCTCCTACGAGCAGTACTTC. Looking up the rest from reference TRBV11-1 and TRBJ2-7 gives the full variable domain: EAEVAQSPRYKITEKSQAVAFWCDPISGHATLYWYRQILGQGPELLVQFQDESVVDDSQLPKDRFSAERLKGVDSTLKIQPAELGDSAMYLCASSYSGPSYEQYFGPGTRLTVT.

This chain connects TRBV9 to TRBJ2-1; D may be TRBD1 (6 bases). The germline V gene encodes CDR1 SGDLS and CDR2 YYNGEE. The germline V and J ends were trimmed by 2 bases and 5 bases, with 17 bases remaining between them. This CDR3 has 16 amino acids. CDR3 in amino acids: CASSVGTGTLNNEQFF. The DNA for the CDR3 is TGTGCCAGCAGCGTTGGAACCGGGACACTAAACAATGAGCAGTTCTTC.

J is TRBJ1-2 and V is TRBV5-1; tentative D call: TRBD1 (6 bases). The germline CDR1 and CDR2 sequences are SGHRS and YFSETQ. The V end was cut by 4 bases, the J end by 1 base, with 11 bases between. The CDR3 extends over 14 amino acids. The CDR3 sequence is CASSSGQINYGYTF. The DNA of the CDR3 is TGCGCCAGCAGCAGCGGACAGATTAACTATGGCTACACCTTC.

This clone was seen more than once but under ten times. The chain carries TRBV11-2 and TRBJ1-1, with 7 bases that match TRBD1. The CDR3 sequence is 14 residues long. Per germline, CDR1 SGHAT and CDR2 FQNNGV. The J segment lost 6 bases and the V segment lost 6 bases, leaving 10 bases of the junction unmatched. Here the CDR3 DNA reads TGTGCCAGCAGAACATTGACAGGGCGCCCTGAAGCTTTCTTT. This encodes CASRTLTGRPEAFF.

The rearrangement joins TRBV27 to TRBJ2-3, with TRBD2 matching over 8 bases. J was trimmed by 2 bases and V by 2 bases; bases with no gene match: 12. Germline CDR1 MNHEY, CDR2 SMNVEV (reference sequence). The CDR3 is 18 amino acids. As DNA, the CDR3 is TGTGCCAGCAGTTTAAAAAAATCAGCGGGAGCCTTCACAGATACGCAGTATTTT. Its translation: CASSLKKSAGAFTDTQYF.

This clone was picked up one time. The chain carries TRBV15 and TRBJ1-1; D ambiguous. Trimming left V 1 base short and J 1 base short, with 7 bases between. The V gene's germline CDR1 is LNHNV and CDR2 YYDKDF (reference sequence). The CDR3 length is 14 residues. DNA of the CDR3: TGTGCCACCAGCAGAGCCGACAAGAACACTGAAGCTTTCTTT. It encodes CATSRADKNTEAFF. Based on the CDR3 plus reference TRBV15 and TRBJ1-1, the full variable domain is DAMVIQNPRYQVTQFGKPVTLSCSQTLNHNVMYWYQQKSSQAPKLLFHYYDKDFNNEADTPDNFQSRRPNTSFCFLDIRSPGLGDTAMYLCATSRADKNTEAFFGQGTRLTVV.